This record covers a single T cell receptor (beta chain). Its antigen is as yet unknown. The data originate from a study of blood T cells in healthy people across ages. Study results and limitations: Diversity of TCR beta correlated strongly with naive T cell percentage. Age brought a roughly linear fall in TCR beta diversity measured per million T cells. Those diversity estimates obtained from one million T cells were thought to be underestimates.

V was shortened by 4 bases and J by 3 bases, with 12 bases between the two germline ends. CDR3 length: 15 residues. The germline gives CDR1 SGHTA, CDR2 FQGNSA. The use of a sample-barcoded 5' primer and a J-beta primer mix characterized a second PCR of 7 to 11 cycles. Each CDR3 protein gets one entry after TCRdb re-called the 5' RACE reads with MiXCR. This table holds around 850,000 distinct CDR3 sequences, roughly 35% found once. The V and J genes are TRBV7-2 and TRBJ1-4; D gene uncertain. Sequencing used blood. This sequence was found in a man in his late teens or twenties in good health. This CDR3 reads CASSYWGGANEKLFF. The CDR3 bases are TGTGCCAGCAGCTACTGGGGAGGAGCTAATGAAAAACTGTTTTTT.